The rows below give T cell receptor beta chains drawn from one sample of a study of blood T cell repertoires in COVID-19. TCRdb's copy holds only in-frame clones and misses some; the assay was immunoSEQ multiplex PCR. The sample contains approximately 150,000 clones, around 80% of which appear only once. Sequencing was carried out using peripheral blood. These receptors were obtained from a woman between 70 and 85 years old with acute or convalescent COVID-19. Both conserved end residues are part of each CDR3. Fields, in order: V gene, D gene, J gene, clone size, CDR3 DNA, CDR3 protein. D genes are given only for firm matches. Size values are once, few and many counts, or a class for expanded clones, and some rows have none.

TRBV28	.	TRBJ1-5	.	TGTGCCAGCAGTTTAATTAGGGGTGGGGGCAATCAGCCCCAGCATTTT	CASSLIRGGGNQPQHF
TRBV10-3	TRBD1	TRBJ2-3	once	TGTGCCATCAGTGAAGGGACAGACGCTAGCACAGATACGCAGTATTTT	CAISEGTDASTDTQYF
TRBV19	TRBD1	TRBJ1-6	.	TGTGCCAGTAGTATATCGGGACAGGCTGGTAATTCACCCCTCCACTTT	CASSISGQAGNSPLHF
TRBV6-5	.	TRBJ2-7	.	TGTGCCAGCAGTCTCACAGAAAACCTTTACTACGAGCAGTACTTC	CASSLTENLYYEQYF
TRBV2	.	TRBJ2-2	.	TGTGCCAGCAGTGAGGCGGGTTTGAACACCGGGGAGCTGTTTTTT	CASSEAGLNTGELFF
TRBV24-1	.	TRBJ2-1	.	TGTGCCACCAGTGACACGACAGGAGGCTCCTACAATGAGCAGTTCTTC	CATSDTTGGSYNEQFF
TRBV11-1	.	TRBJ1-2	.	TGTGCCAGCAGCTCAAACACAGGGATTAATGGCTACACCTTC	CASSSNTGINGYTF
TRBV5-6	TRBD1	TRBJ1-1	.	TGTGCCAGCAGCTTGGGGACAGGGAACACTGAAGCTTTCTTT	CASSLGTGNTEAFF
TRBV28	TRBD1	TRBJ2-7	.	TGTGCCACGAGAGACAGGGGGGTCTACGAGCAGTACTTC	CATRDRGVYEQYF
TRBV6-6	.	TRBJ2-5	.	TGTGCCAGCAGTTACAATGGGGGCAGAGAGACCCAGTACTTC	CASSYNGGRETQYF
TRBV28	TRBD1	TRBJ2-7	.	TGTGCCAGCAGTTTGACAGGGTTACGGTACGAGCAGTACTTC	CASSLTGLRYEQYF
TRBV28	.	TRBJ1-1	.	TGTGCCAGCAGTCAGGCACTGAGCACTGAAGCTTTCTTT	CASSQALSTEAFF
TRBV24-1	.	TRBJ2-1	.	TGTGCCACCAGTGATCCAGCGGGCGGCAATGAGCAGTTCTTC	CATSDPAGGNEQFF
TRBV12-3/TRBV12-4	.	TRBJ2-1	.	TGTGCCAGCAGTGTTTTCGGGTGGTATGAGCAGTTCTTC	CASSVFGWYEQFF
TRBV14	.	TRBJ2-3	.	TGTGCCAGCAGCCAAAGGGCGGGGCCTACAGATACGCAGTATTTT	CASSQRAGPTDTQYF
TRBV7-8	TRBD2	TRBJ2-3	.	TGTGCCAGCAGACAACTAGCGGGGCGCACAGATACGCAGTATTTT	CASRQLAGRTDTQYF
TRBV4-2	TRBD1	TRBJ2-2	.	TGTGCCAGCAGTCCTATGACAGGGTCCGACACCGGGGAGCTGTTTTTT	CASSPMTGSDTGELFF
TRBV7-6	.	TRBJ2-5	.	TGTGCCAGCAGCCCTTCGGGGGAGACCCAGTACTTC	CASSPSGETQYF
TRBV6-2/TRBV6-3	TRBD2	TRBJ2-2	.	TGTGCCAGCAGTTTCTTTGGCGGGAGAGGAACCGGGGAGCTGTTTTTT	CASSFFGGRGTGELFF
TRBV9	TRBD2	TRBJ2-5	.	TGTGCCAGCAGCGTAGGGGTAGCGGGGGTTTCTGGGGAGACCCAGTACTTC	CASSVGVAGVSGETQYF
TRBV5-1	TRBD2	TRBJ2-3	.	TGCGCCAGCAGCCCGGGACTAGGGTTAGGAGATACGCAGTATTTT	CASSPGLGLGDTQYF
TRBV6-2/TRBV6-3	.	TRBJ1-1	.	TGTGCCAGCAGTTATCGAGGGTTCAACACTGAAGCTTTCTTT	CASSYRGFNTEAFF
TRBV4-1	.	TRBJ2-2	few	TGCGCCAGCAGCCAAGTGCAGGGAAAGGCCGGGGAGCTGTTTTTT	CASSQVQGKAGELFF
TRBV5-6	TRBD2	TRBJ2-3	.	TGTGCCAGCAGCCTAGCCGGGAGGACGACAGATACGCAGTATTTT	CASSLAGRTTDTQYF
TRBV19	.	TRBJ1-3	.	TGTGCCAGTAGCCCCGGCTGGGGAGACTCTGGAAACACCATATATTTT	CASSPGWGDSGNTIYF
TRBV5-6	.	TRBJ2-7	.	TGTGCCAGCAGCTTGCGTTCTACCGAGCAGTACTTC	CASSLRSTEQYF
TRBV30	.	TRBJ1-5	.	TGTGCCTGGAGTCTGGGCTATAGCAATCAGCCCCAGCATTTT	CAWSLGYSNQPQHF
TRBV6-2/TRBV6-3	TRBD2	TRBJ2-1	.	TGTGCCAGCAGTTACTCGCGGGAGACTAGCGCTTACAATGAGCAGTTCTTC	CASSYSRETSAYNEQFF
TRBV12-3/TRBV12-4	.	TRBJ1-5	.	TGTGCCAGCAGTTTGTCACAGTACCAGCCCCAGCATTTT	CASSLSQYQPQHF
TRBV11-2	TRBD1	TRBJ2-7	once	TGTGCCAGCAGCTTAGGCCTAGGGGGCCGCGGGGAGCAGTACTTC	CASSLGLGGRGEQYF
TRBV19	TRBD2	TRBJ2-1	.	TGTGCCAGTAGTAGGGGAGGACTAGAAGAGCAGTTCTTC	CASSRGGLEEQFF
TRBV6-5	TRBD1	TRBJ1-2	.	TGTGCCAGCAGCCGTACAGGGGAGGAGAATGGCTACACCTTC	CASSRTGEENGYTF
TRBV19	TRBD1	TRBJ1-6	.	TGTGCCAGTAGTGGGGACAGGGGGATCAATAATTCACCCCTCCACTTT	CASSGDRGINNSPLHF
TRBV2	.	TRBJ2-1	.	TGTGCCATCCTAGGGGGGGGACGCTACAATGAGCAGTTCTTC	CAILGGGRYNEQFF
TRBV28	TRBD1	TRBJ1-6	.	TGTGCCAGCAGCTTATCCCAGGGGGCAAAAGGGTATTCACCCCTCCACTTT	CASSLSQGAKGYSPLHF